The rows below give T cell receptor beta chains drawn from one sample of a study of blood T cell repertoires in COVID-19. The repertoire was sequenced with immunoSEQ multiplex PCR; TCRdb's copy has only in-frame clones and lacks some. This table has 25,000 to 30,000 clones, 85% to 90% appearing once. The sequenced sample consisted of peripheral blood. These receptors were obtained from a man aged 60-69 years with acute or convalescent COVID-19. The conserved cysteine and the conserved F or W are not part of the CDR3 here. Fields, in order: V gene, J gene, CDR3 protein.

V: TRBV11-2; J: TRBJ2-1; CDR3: ASSLAAGGAYNEQF
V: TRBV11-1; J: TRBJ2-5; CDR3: ASSLELAGAAKTQY
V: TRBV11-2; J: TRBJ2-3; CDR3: ASSLLAGLGTDTQY
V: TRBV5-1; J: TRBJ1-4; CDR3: ASSLAQDFATNEKLF
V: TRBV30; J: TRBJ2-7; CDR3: AWSVASSGRAYEQY
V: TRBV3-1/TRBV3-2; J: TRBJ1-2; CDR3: ASSSTGLDGYT
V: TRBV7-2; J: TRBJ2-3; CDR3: ATRTGGNTDTQY
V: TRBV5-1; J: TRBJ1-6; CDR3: ASSLGQSNNSPLH
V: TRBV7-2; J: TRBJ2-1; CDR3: ASRDGSGTLYNEQF
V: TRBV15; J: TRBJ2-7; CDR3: ATSGDGSEQY
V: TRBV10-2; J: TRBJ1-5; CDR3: ASREGQVNQPQH
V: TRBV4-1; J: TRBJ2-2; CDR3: ASSPSGGVTGELF
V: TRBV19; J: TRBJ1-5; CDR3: ASSMVAGKDQPQH
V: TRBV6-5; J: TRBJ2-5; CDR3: ASSYSREETQY
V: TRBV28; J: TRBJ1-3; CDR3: ASSSGLRARVSGNTIY
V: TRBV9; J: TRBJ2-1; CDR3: ASSGTGNNEQF
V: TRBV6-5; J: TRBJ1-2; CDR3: ASSRYNYGYT
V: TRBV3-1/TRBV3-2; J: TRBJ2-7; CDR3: ASSPTGGLYEQY
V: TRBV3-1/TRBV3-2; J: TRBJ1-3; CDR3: ASSQDLSGPGNTIY
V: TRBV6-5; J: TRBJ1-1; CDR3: ASSYGRRTEAF
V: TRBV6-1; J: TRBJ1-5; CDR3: ASSERVTGLDNQPQH
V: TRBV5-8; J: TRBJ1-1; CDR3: ASSLGQAPEAF
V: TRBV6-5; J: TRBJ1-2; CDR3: ASTYRTGHEGYT
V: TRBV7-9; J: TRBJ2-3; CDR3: ASSPGLAGELDTQY
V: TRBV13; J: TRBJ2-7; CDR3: ASCYRQPGQGSEQY
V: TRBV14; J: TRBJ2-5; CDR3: ASSQVRGGETQY
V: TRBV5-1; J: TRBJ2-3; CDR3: ASSLAGWEGRPDTQY
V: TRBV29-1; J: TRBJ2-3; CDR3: SGERLDTQY
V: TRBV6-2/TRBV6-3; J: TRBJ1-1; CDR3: ASSGQGGMNTEAF
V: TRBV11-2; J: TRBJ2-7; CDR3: ASSLYGSYEQY
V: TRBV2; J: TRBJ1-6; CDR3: ASSEALSVSPLH
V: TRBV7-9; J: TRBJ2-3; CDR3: ASSLAKLAGDTQY
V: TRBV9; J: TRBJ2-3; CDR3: ASSVGPRGSGTDTQY